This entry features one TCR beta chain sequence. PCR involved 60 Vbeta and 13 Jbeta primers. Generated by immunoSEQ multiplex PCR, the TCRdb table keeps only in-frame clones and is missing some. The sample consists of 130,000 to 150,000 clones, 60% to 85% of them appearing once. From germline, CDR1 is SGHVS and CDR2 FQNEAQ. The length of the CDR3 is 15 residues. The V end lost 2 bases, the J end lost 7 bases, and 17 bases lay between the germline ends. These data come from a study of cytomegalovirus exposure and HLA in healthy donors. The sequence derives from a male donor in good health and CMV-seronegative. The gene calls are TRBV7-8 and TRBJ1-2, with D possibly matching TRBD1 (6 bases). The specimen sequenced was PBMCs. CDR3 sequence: CASSLLVQGTGGYTF. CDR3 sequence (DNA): TGTGCCAGCAGCTTATTAGTTCAGGGGACGGGTGGCTACACCTTC.